The 12 T cell receptor beta chains below were found in one sample sequenced in a study of T cell responses to AZD1222 COVID-19 vaccine (dated by TCRdb to about 2021). The sample's time point label, decoded: about 28 days (+/-7) after the second vaccine dose. To prepare the library, the immunoSEQ multiplex PCR assay was applied. This immuneACCESS table, as held by TCRdb, lists in-frame sequences with V and J called but not all clones. Of the missing ones, under half trace to an unresolved V gene in checked studies; the others have no known cause. The sample contains tens of thousands of clones, more than 90% of them found a single time. The ten largest clones capture around 5.1% of the sample. The specimen comprised peripheral blood, sampled 28 days after the second AZD1222 dose. All receptors come from an adult who received the AZD1222 COVID-19 vaccine.

This clone showed up just once. The chain is built from TRBV6-5 and TRBJ2-7; TRBD2 aligns across 14 bases. Trimming removed 6 bases from V and 3 bases from J; junction bases left unmatched: 4. CDR1 MNHEY and CDR2 SVGAGI come from the germline V gene. This CDR3 is built from 15 residues. CDR3 sequence: CASSGTSGSSYEQYF. The CDR3 nucleotides read TGTGCCAGCAGCGGGACTAGCGGGAGTAGCTACGAGCAGTACTTC.

Of note for this clone: An end of the junction does not agree with germline; a read error may underlie this. V is TRBV6-5 and J is TRBJ2-7; 7 bases map to TRBD2. Germline V gives CDR1 MNHEY, CDR2 SVGAGI. The CDR3 extends over 11 amino acids. The CDR3 DNA follows: TGTGCCAGCAGGGACGATGGGGACTACAAATTC. Protein sequence: CASRDDGDYKF.

The chain joins TRBV6-5 to TRBJ2-1; D gene unclear. The CDR3 spans 14 residues. Germline values: CDR1 MNHEY, CDR2 SVGAGI. Trimming cost V 4 bases and J 5 bases, with 12 bases left between them. Written as DNA, the CDR3 is TGTGCCAGCAGTTCCCACCTGGGGAACAATGAGCAGTTCTTC. Translation gives CASSSHLGNNEQFF.

This clone was seen only a few times. CDR3 bases: TGTGCCATCGGGCAACCAGCCCCCTCCTACGAGCAGTACTTC. Amino acid sequence: CAIGQPAPSYEQYF. The V gene is TRBV10-3, the J gene TRBJ2-7, with D uncertain. The CDR3 is 14 amino acids. Germline values: CDR1 ENHRY, CDR2 SYGVKD. V was cut by 8 bases and J by 0 bases, with 14 bases left in between.

The chain is built from TRBV10-1 and TRBJ1-4, with 7 bases lining up with TRBD1. The V and J ends lost 9 bases and 7 bases, in that order; junction bases with no gene match: 8. The CDR3 runs 13 residues. CDR1 WNHNN and CDR2 SYGVQD come from the germline V gene (reference sequence). The CDR3 sequence: CARKGTAIEKLFF. The DNA for the CDR3 is TGCGCCAGGAAGGGGACAGCCATTGAAAAACTGTTTTTT.

The chain uses TRBV7-7 and TRBJ1-6, with 7 positions matching TRBD1. Germline V gene lookup returns CDR1 SSHAT and CDR2 FNYEAQ (reference sequence). Trimming removed 6 bases from V and 1 base from J; junction bases left unmatched: 15. The CDR3 is 19 amino acids. The CDR3 coding sequence is TGTGCCAGCAGAACGACAGGGCATTGGCTTGGTTCCTATAATTCACCCCTCCACTTT. Translated, it gives CASRTTGHWLGSYNSPLHF.

The rearrangement uses TRBV7-9 and TRBJ2-6; TRBD1 aligns across 9 bases. The CDR3 runs to 17 residues. Germline V CDR1 and CDR2: SEHNR, FQNEAQ (reference sequence). V was clipped by 4 bases and J by 0 bases; unmatched bases: 4. CDR3 region: CASSWDRASSGANVLTF. CDR3 bases: TGTGCCAGCAGCTGGGACAGGGCTTCCTCTGGGGCCAACGTCCTGACTTTC. Full variable domain (rest looked up from reference TRBV7-9 and TRBJ2-6): DTGVSQNPRHKITKRGQNVTFRCDPISEHNRLYWYRQTLGQGPEFLTYFQNEAQLEKSRLLSDRFSAERPKGSFSTLEIQRTEQGDSAMYLCASSWDRASSGANVLTFGAGSRLTVL.

The rearrangement links TRBV4-2 to TRBJ1-1, with D unresolved. CDR3 length: 13 amino acids. The V gene lost 1 base and the J gene lost 11 bases, with 14 bases spanning the gap. The germline gives CDR1 LGHNA, CDR2 YNFKEQ. This chain's CDR3 is CASSQGRGLGAFF. CDR3 in DNA: TGTGCCAGCAGCCAAGGACGAGGACTCGGCGCTTTCTTT.

This clone occurred once. V is TRBV4-2 and J is TRBJ1-1; a possible D gene is TRBD1 (6 bases). CDR3 length: 15 amino acids. Trimming took 7 bases from V and 0 from J, leaving 15 bases between them. Germline V gives CDR1 LGHNA, CDR2 YNFKEQ. The CDR3 DNA follows: TGTGCCAGCATGGGACACAGGACGGTGAACACTGAAGCTTTCTTT. This gives the protein CASMGHRTVNTEAFF.

This chain connects TRBV19 to TRBJ2-3; D not certain. This CDR3 region has 16 residues. The germline V gene encodes CDR1 LNHDA and CDR2 SQIVND (reference sequence). The V and J ends lost 5 bases and 0 bases respectively, with 15 bases between them. The CDR3, as DNA: TGTGCCAGTAGTCAGATTCGACCCTCTAGCACAGATACGCAGTATTTT. It encodes CASSQIRPSSTDTQYF.

V and J are TRBV3-1 (or the pseudogene TRBV3-2) and TRBJ2-1, with D possibly being TRBD1 (5 bases). Germline V gene sequence: CDR1 LGHDT, CDR2 YNNKEL (reference sequence). This CDR3 is 16 amino acids long. V dropped 1 base and J dropped 0 bases, with 10 bases sitting between them. This chain's CDR3 is CASSQVQGSSYNEQFF. In nucleotides, the CDR3 is TGTGCCAGCAGCCAAGTGCAGGGTAGCTCCTACAATGAGCAGTTCTTC.

The chain links TRBV3-1 (or the pseudogene TRBV3-2) to TRBJ1-2; 7 bases fit TRBD1. The ends lost 1 base at V and 6 bases at J; junction bases unmatched: 2. The CDR3 contains 13 residues. Germline loops: CDR1 LGHDT, CDR2 YNNKEL (reference sequence). The CDR3 protein is CASSQVTGDGYTF. For the CDR3, the DNA is TGTGCCAGCAGCCAAGTCACAGGGGATGGCTACACCTTC.